This T cell receptor (beta chain) was captured by sequencing in a study of blood T cell repertoires in COVID-19. Turning to the study itself: In each case, the material was cDNA or gDNA derived from T cells, B-cell-depleted T cells, or PBMCs.

Original data processing: How many nucleated cells were present was estimated from reference gene primer amplification. Method: immunoSEQ multiplex PCR; TCRdb's copy keeps in-frame clones and lacks some. That table furnishes V, J and clone size, whereas the DNA furnished D and trimming. The sample records more than 350,000 clones, 87% being singletons. With V trimmed by 5 bases and J by 6 bases, 13 bases remained unmatched. Germline V gene lookup returns CDR1 LNHDA and CDR2 SQIVND (reference sequence). The CDR3 is made up of 17 amino acids. Enrolment of Seattle patients took place during active infection, and they were followed longitudinally.

This rearrangement joins TRBV19 to TRBJ1-5; 10 bases map to TRBD1. Sequencing was carried out using peripheral blood. This receptor was obtained from a woman aged 30 to 39 with COVID-19, enrolled during active disease. Here the CDR3 DNA reads TGTGCCAGTAGTCCACAAGCCCACGGGACAGGGGTTCAGCCCCAGCATTTT. Its translation is CASSPQAHGTGVQPQHF.